This note documents a single TCR beta chain sequence. The CDR3 covers 12 residues. The germline V gene has CDR1 MNHEY and CDR2 SVGAGI. Trimming removed 2 bases at V and 6 bases at J, with 4 bases between. Responders that carried the CFSE label, approximately 200,000 of them, were plated with approximately 200,000 irradiated, violet-dye-labeled stimulator cells. A sort after the reaction isolated proliferating CFSE-low CD3+CD4+ and CD3+CD8+ responders. This record belongs to a study of graft-versus-host responses after intestinal transplantation. About the study: Following induction with anti-thymocyte globulin, all recipients were given tacrolimus and steroids for around three years. Study observations and caveats: With peak circulating GvH clone levels came an association with early post-transplant HvG declines.

The data were produced by immunoSEQ multiplex PCR, yet TCRdb's version contains in-frame clones alone and is incomplete. The sample lists about 12,000 clones, approximately 35% occurring once. The chain is built from TRBV6-5 and TRBJ2-2; D call uncertain. The clonotype originates from a human patient who received an intestinal transplant. Material: alloreactive CD8+ T cells from a mixed lymphocyte reaction culture, obtained before intestinal transplant. Subset indicated: CFSE-low proliferating T cells sorted from roughly six-day pre-transplant mixed lymphocyte reaction (GvH or HvG direction). The CDR3 spells CASSYGSGELFF. CDR3 nucleotides: TGTGCCAGCAGTTACGGTTCCGGGGAGCTGTTTTTT.